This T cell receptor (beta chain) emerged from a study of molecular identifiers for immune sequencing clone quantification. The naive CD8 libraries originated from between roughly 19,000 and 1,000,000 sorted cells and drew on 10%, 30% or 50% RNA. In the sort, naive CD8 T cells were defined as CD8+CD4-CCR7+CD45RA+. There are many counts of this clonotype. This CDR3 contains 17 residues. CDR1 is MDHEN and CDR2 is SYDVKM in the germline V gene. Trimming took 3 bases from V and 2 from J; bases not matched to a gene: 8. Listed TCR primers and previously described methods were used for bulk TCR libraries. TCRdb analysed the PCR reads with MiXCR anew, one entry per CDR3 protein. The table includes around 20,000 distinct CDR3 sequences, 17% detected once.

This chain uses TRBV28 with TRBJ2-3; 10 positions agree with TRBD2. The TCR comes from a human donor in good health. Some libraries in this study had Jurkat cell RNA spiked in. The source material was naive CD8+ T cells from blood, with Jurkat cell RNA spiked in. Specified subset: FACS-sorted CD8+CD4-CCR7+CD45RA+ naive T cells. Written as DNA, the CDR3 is TGTGCCAGCAGTTTTTCCCTAGCGGGAGATATCACAGATACGCAGTATTTT. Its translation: CASSFSLAGDITDTQYF.